The entry below gives a single T cell receptor beta chain sequence along with its context. The germline V gene has CDR1 MDHEN and CDR2 SYDVKM. Trimming took 2 bases from V and 4 from J; bases not matched to a gene: 3. This CDR3 has 15 amino acids. This sample is part of a study of cytomegalovirus exposure and HLA in healthy donors. Vbeta (60) and Jbeta (13) primers were used in the PCR. TCRdb's table, derived via immunoSEQ multiplex PCR, lists solely in-frame clones and lacks some. The profile shows 35,000 to 50,000 clones, around half of them singletons. These donors, healthy bone marrow donors, were studied.

This sequence was found in a human donor in good health. V and J are TRBV28 and TRBJ1-2; 11 positions match TRBD1. Source material: PBMCs. The CDR3: CASSLPGTGGYGYTF. Here the CDR3 DNA reads TGTGCCAGCAGTTTACCCGGGACAGGGGGCTATGGCTACACCTTC.